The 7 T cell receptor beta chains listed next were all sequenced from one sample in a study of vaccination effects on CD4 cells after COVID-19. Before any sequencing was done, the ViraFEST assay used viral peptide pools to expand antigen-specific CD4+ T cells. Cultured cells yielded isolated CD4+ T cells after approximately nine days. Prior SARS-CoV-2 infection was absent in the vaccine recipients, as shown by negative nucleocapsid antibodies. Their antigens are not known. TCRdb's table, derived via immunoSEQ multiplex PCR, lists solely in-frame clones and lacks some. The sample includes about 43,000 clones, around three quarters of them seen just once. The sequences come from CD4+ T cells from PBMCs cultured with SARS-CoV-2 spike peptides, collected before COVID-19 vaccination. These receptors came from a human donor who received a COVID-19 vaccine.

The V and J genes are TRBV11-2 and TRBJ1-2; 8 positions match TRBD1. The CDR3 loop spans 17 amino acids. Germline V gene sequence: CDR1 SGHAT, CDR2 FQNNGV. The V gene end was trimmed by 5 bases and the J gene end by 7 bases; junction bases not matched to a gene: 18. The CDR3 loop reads CASSPRWDRSALGGYTF. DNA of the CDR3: TGTGCCAGCAGCCCGAGGTGGGACAGGAGCGCCTTGGGTGGCTACACCTTC. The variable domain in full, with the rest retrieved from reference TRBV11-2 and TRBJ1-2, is EAGVAQSPRYKIIEKRQSVAFWCNPISGHATLYWYQQILGQGPKLLIQFQNNGVVDDSQLPKDRFSAERLKGVDSTLKIQPAKLEDSAVYLCASSPRWDRSALGGYTFGSGTRLTVV.

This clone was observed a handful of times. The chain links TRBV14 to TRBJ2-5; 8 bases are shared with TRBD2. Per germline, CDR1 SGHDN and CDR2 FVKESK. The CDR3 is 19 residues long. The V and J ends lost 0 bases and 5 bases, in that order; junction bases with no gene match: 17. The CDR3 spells CASSQEHWAAGASTETQYF. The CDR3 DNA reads TGTGCCAGCAGCCAAGAACATTGGGCAGCGGGGGCTTCAACCGAGACCCAGTACTTC. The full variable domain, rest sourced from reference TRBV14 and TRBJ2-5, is EAGVTQFPSHSVIEKGQTVTLRCDPISGHDNLYWYRRVMGKEIKFLLHFVKESKQDESGMPNNRFLAERTGGTYSTLKVQPAELEDSGVYFCASSQEHWAAGASTETQYFGPGTRLLVL.

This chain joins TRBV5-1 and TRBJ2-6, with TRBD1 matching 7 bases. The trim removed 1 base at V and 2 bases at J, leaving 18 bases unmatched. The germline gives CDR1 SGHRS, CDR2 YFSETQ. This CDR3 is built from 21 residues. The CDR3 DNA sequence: TGCGCCAGCAGCTTGTGGTGGGGACCCACAGGGGATGGCGCTGGGGCCAACGTCCTGACTTTC. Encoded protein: CASSLWWGPTGDGAGANVLTF.

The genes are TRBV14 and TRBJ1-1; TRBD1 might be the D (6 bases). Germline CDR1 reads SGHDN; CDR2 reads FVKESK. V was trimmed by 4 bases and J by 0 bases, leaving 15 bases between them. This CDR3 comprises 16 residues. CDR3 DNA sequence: TGTGCCAGCAGCCCCTGGGGGGCCCATTTGAACACTGAAGCTTTCTTT. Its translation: CASSPWGAHLNTEAFF. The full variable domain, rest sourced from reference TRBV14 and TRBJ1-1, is EAGVTQFPSHSVIEKGQTVTLRCDPISGHDNLYWYRRVMGKEIKFLLHFVKESKQDESGMPNNRFLAERTGGTYSTLKVQPAELEDSGVYFCASSPWGAHLNTEAFFGQGTRLTVV.

Here the CDR3 reads CASSRATGTQETQYF. The DNA for the CDR3 is TGTGCCAGCAGCCGAGCTACAGGGACACAAGAGACCCAGTACTTC. The chain links TRBV11-2 to TRBJ2-5, with D perhaps TRBD1 (6 bases). V lost 5 bases to trimming and J lost 2 bases, with 15 bases between them. Germline V gene lookup returns CDR1 SGHAT and CDR2 FQNNGV. The CDR3 length is 15 residues.

CDR3 DNA sequence: TGTGCCAGCTATCGGGACCAAGAGACCCAGTACTTC. Translation gives CASYRDQETQYF. The genes are TRBV2 and TRBJ2-5; no firm D call. The CDR3 contains 12 residues. V shed 8 bases and J shed 0 bases, with 7 bases lying between them. Germline assignment: CDR1 SNHLY and CDR2 FYNNEI.

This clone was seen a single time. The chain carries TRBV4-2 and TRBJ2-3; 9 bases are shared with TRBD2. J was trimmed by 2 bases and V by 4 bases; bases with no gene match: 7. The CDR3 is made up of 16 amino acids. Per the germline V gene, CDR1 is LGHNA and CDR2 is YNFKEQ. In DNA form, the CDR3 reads TGTGCCAGCAGCCCCTATAGCGGGGGCGACACAGATACGCAGTATTTT. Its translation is CASSPYSGGDTDTQYF.